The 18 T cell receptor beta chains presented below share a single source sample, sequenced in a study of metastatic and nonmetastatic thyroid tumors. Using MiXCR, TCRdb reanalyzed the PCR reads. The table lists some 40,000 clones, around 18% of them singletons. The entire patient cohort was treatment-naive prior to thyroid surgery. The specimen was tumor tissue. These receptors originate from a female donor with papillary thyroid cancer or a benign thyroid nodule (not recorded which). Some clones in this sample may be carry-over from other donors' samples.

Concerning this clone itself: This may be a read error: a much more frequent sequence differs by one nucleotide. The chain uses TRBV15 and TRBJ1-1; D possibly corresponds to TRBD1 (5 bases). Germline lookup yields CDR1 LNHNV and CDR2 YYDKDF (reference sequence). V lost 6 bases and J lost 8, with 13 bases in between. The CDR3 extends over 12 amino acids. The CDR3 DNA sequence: TGTGCCACCAGAGGGGTCCGCAGGGAAGCTTTCTTT. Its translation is CATRGVRREAFF. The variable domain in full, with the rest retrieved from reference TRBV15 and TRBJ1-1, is DAMVIQNPRYQVTQFGKPVTLSCSQTLNHNVMYWYQQKSSQAPKLLFHYYDKDFNNEADTPDNFQSRRPNTSFCFLDIRSPGLGDTAMYLCATRGVRREAFFGQGTRLTVV.

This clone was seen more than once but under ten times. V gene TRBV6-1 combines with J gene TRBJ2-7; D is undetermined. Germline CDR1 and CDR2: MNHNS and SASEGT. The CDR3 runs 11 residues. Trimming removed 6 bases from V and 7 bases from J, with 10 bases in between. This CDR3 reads CASSWDEEQYF. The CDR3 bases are TGTGCCAGCAGCTGGGATGAAGAGCAGTACTTC.

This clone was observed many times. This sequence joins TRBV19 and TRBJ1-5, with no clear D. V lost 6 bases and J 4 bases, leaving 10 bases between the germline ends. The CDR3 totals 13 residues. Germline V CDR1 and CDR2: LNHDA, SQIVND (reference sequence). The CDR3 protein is CASRIRINQPQHF. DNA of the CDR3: TGTGCCAGTAGAATCAGGATAAATCAGCCCCAGCATTTT.

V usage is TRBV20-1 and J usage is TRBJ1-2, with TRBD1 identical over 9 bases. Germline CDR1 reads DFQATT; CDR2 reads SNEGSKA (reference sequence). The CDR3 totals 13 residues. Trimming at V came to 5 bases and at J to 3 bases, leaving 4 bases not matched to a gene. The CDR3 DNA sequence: TGCAGTGCTGGGACAGGGCGGGACTATGGCTACACCTTC. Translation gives CSAGTGRDYGYTF.

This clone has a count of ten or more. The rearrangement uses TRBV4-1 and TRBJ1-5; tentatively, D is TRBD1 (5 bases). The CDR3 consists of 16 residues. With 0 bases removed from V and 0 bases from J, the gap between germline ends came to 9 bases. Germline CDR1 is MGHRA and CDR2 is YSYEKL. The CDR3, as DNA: TGCGCCAGCAGCCAAGATGGCCAGGGTAGCAATCAGCCCCAGCATTTT. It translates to CASSQDGQGSNQPQHF.

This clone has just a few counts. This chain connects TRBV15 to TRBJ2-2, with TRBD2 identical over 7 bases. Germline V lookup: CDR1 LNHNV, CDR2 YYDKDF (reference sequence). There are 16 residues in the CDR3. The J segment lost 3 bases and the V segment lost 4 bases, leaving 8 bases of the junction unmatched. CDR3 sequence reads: CATSKGLADHTGELFF. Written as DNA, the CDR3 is TGTGCCACCAGCAAAGGGCTAGCGGATCACACCGGGGAGCTGTTTTTT.

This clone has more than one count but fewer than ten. For the CDR3, the DNA is TGCAGTGCCGAGGGACTGACGTACGAGCAGTACTTC. Translated, it gives CSAEGLTYEQYF. The chain links TRBV20-1 to TRBJ2-7, with a weak D call TRBD2 (6 bases). The CDR3 loop spans 12 amino acids. Trimming shortened V by 6 bases and J by 4 bases, and 13 bases separated the two germline ends. The germline gives CDR1 DFQATT, CDR2 SNEGSKA (reference sequence).

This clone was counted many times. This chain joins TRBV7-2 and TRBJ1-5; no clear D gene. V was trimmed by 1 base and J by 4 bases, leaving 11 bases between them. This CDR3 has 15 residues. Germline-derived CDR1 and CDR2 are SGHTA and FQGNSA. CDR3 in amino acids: CASSLDERRNQPQHF. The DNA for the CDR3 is TGTGCCAGCAGCTTAGATGAGAGGAGGAATCAGCCCCAGCATTTT. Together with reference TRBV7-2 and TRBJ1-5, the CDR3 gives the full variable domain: GAGVSQSPSNKVTEKGKDVELRCDPISGHTALYWYRQSLGQGLEFLIYFQGNSAPDKSGLPSDRFSAERTGGSVSTLTIQRTQQEDSAVYLCASSLDERRNQPQHFGDGTRLSIL.

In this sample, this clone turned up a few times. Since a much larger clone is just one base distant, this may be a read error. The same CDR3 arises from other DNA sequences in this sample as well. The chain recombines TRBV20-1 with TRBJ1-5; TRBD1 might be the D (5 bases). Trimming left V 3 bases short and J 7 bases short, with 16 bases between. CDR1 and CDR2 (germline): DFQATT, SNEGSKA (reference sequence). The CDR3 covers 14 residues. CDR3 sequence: CSARGTVERQPQHF. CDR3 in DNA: TGCAGTGCTAGGGGGACGGTTGAAAGACAGCCCCAGCATTTT.

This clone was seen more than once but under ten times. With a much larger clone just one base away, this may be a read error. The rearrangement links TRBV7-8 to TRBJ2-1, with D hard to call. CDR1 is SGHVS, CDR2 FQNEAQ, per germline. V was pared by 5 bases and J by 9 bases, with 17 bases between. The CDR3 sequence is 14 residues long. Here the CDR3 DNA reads TGTGCCAGCAGCGCCCTCCGGCTAGAGAGTGAGCAGTTCTTC. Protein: CASSALRLESEQFF.

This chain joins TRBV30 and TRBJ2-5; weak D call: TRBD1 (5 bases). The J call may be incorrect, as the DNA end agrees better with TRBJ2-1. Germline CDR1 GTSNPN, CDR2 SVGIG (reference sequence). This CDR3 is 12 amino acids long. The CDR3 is CAWSKQVSAQFF. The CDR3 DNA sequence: TGTGCCTGGAGCAAACAGGTTTCGGCACAGTTCTTC.

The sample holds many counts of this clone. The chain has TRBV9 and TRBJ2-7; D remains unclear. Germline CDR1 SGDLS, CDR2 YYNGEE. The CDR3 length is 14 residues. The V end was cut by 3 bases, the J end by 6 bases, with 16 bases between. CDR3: CASSARTDPSEQYF. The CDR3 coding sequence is TGTGCCAGCAGCGCACGGACGGACCCCTCCGAGCAGTACTTC.

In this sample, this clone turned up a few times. CDR3: CASSSPQSEQYF. Here the CDR3 DNA reads TGTGCCAGCAGCTCCCCTCAGTCCGAGCAGTACTTC. J is TRBJ2-7 and V is TRBV6-1; D remains unclear. This CDR3 contains 12 residues. Germline V gene lookup returns CDR1 MNHNS and CDR2 SASEGT. Trimming stripped 6 bases from V and 6 bases from J, with 12 bases between.

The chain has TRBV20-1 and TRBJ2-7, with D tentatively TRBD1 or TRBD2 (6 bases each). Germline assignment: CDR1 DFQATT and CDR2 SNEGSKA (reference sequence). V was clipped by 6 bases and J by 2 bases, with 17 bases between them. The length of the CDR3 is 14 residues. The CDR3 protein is CSAGTPGQTYEQYF. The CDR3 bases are TGCAGTGCGGGGACTCCGGGACAAACCTACGAGCAGTACTTC.

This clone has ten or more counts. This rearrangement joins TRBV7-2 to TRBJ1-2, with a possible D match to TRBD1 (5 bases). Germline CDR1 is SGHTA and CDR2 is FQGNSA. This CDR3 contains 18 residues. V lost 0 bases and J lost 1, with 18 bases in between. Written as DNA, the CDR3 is TGTGCCAGCAGCTTAGCTCCCCGAGGGCGAGGGGATAACTATGGCTACACCTTC. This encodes CASSLAPRGRGDNYGYTF.

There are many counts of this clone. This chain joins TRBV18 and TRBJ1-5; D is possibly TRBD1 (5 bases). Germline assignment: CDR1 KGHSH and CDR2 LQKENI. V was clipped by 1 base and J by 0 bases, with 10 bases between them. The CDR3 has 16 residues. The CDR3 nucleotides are TGTGCCAGCTCACCACGGGAGGGGCTTAGCAATCAGCCCCAGCATTTT. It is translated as CASSPREGLSNQPQHF. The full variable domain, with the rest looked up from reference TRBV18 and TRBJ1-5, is NAGVMQNPRHLVRRRGQEARLRCSPMKGHSHVYWYRQLPEEGLKFMVYLQKENIIDESGMPKERFSAEFPKEGPSILRIQQVVRGDSAAYFCASSPREGLSNQPQHFGDGTRLSIL.

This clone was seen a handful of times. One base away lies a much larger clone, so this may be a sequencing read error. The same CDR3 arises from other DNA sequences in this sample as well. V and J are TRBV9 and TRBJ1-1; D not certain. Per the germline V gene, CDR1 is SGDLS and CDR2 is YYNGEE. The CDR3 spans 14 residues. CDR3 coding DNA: TGTGCCAGCAGCGTAGTTGTGGGGAACACTGAAGCTTTCTTC. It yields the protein CASSVVVGNTEAFF.

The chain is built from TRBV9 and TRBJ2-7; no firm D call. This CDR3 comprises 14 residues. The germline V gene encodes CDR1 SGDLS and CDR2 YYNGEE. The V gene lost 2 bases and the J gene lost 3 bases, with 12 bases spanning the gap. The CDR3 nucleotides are TGTGCCAGCAGCGTTCCGGCGTCGGGCTACGAGCAGTACTTC. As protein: CASSVPASGYEQYF.